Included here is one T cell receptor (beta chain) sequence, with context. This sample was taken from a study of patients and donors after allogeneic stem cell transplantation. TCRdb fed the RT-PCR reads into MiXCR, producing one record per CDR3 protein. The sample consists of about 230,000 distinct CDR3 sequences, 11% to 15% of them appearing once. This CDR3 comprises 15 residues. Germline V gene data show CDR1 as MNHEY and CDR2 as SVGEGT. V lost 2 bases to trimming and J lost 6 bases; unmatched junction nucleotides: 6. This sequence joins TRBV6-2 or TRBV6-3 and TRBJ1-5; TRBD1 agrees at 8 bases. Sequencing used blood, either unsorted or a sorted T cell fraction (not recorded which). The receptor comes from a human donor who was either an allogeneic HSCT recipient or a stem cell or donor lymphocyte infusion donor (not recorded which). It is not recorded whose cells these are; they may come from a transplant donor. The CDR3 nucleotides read TGTGCCAGCAGTTACGTCTCAGGGGGCACTCAGCCCCAGCATTTT. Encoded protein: CASSYVSGGTQPQHF.